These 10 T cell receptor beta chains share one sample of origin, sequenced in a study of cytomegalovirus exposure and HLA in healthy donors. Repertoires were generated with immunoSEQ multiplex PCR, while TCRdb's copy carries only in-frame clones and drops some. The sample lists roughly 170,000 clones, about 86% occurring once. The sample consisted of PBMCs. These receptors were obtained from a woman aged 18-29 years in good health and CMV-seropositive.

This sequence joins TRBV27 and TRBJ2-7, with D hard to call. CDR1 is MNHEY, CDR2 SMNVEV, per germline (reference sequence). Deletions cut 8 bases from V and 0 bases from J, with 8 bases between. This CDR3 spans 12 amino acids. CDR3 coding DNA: TGTGCCAGCTTTTCCAACTCCTACGAGCAGTACTTC. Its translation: CASFSNSYEQYF.

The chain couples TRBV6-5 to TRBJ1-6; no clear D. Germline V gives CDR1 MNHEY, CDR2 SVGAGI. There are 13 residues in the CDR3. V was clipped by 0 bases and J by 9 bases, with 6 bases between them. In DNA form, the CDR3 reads TGTGCCAGCAGTTACTCTCTCGGTTCACCCCTCCACTTT. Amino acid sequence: CASSYSLGSPLHF.

CDR3 in amino acids: CASSQEPSSGAVFHYEQYF. The CDR3 nucleotides read TGCGCCAGCAGCCAAGAGCCGTCTAGCGGGGCGGTTTTCCACTACGAGCAGTACTTC. The rearrangement uses TRBV5-1 and TRBJ2-7; 9 nucleotides match TRBD2. The CDR3 totals 19 residues. Trimming at V came to 4 bases and at J to 3 bases, leaving 20 bases not matched to a gene. Germline CDR1 and CDR2: SGHRS and YFSETQ.

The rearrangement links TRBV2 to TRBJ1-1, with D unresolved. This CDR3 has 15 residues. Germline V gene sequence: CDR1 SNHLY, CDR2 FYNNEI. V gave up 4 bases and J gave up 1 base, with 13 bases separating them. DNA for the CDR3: TGTGCCAGCAGTGGACTTTCCCACGGGAACACTGAAGCTTTCTTT. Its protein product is CASSGLSHGNTEAFF.

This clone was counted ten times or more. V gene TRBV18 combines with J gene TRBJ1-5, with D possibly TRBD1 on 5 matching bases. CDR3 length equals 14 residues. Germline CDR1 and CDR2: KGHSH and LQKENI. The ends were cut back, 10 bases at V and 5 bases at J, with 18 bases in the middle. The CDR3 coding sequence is TGTGCCACAGGAACTGGGGGGGACTATCAGCCCCAGCATTTT. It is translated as CATGTGGDYQPQHF.

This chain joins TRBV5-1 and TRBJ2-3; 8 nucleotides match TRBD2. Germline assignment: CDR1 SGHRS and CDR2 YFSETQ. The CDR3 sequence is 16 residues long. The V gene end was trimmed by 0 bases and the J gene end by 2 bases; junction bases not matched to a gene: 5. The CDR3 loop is CASSLVAGTFTDTQYF. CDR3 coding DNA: TGCGCCAGCAGCTTGGTAGCGGGGACCTTCACAGATACGCAGTATTTT.

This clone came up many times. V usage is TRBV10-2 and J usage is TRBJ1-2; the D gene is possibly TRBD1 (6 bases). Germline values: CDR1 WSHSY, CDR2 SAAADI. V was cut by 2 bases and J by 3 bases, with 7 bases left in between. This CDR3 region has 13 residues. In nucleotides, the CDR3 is TGCGCCAGCAGTGAGCAGGGGTACTATGGCTACACCTTC. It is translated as CASSEQGYYGYTF.

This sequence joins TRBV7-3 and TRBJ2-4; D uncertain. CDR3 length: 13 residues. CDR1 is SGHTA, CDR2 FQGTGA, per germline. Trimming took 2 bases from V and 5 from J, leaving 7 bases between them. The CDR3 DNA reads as TGTGCCAGCAGCTTATCCCCAGAAAACATTCAGTACTTC. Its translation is CASSLSPENIQYF.

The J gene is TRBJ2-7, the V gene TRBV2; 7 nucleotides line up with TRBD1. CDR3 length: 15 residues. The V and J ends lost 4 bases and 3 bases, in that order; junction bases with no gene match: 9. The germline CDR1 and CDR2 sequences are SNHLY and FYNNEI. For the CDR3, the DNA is TGTGCCAGCAGTGGGGACAGTACACGCGACTACGAGCAGTACTTC. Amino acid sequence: CASSGDSTRDYEQYF.

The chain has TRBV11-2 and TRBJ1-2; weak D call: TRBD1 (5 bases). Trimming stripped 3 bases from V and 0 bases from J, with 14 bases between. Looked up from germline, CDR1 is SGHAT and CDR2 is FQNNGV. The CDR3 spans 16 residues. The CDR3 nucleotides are TGTGCCAGCAGCTTGGCAAAAGGACATTCTAACTATGGCTACACCTTC. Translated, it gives CASSLAKGHSNYGYTF.